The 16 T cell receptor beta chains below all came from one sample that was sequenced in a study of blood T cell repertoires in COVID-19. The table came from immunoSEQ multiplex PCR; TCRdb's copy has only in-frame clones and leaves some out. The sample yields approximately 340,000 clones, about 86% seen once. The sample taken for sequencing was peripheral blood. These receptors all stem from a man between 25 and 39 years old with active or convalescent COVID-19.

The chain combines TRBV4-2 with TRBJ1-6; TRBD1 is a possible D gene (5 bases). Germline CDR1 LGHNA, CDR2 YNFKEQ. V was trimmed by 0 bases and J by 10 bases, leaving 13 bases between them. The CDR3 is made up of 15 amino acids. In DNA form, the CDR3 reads TGTGCCAGCAGCCAAGATCGGCAGGGTTGGTCACCCCTCCACTTT. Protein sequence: CASSQDRQGWSPLHF.

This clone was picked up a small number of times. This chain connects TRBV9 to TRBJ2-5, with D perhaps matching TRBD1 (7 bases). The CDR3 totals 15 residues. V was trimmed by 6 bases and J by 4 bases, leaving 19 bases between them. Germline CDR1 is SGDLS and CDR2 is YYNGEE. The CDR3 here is CASTQAEGAGETQYF. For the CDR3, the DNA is TGTGCCAGCACCCAAGCGGAGGGGGCGGGAGAGACCCAGTACTTC.

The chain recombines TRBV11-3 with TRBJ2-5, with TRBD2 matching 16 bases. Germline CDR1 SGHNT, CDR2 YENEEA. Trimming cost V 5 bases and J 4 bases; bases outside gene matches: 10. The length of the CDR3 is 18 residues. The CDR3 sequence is CASSPGLAGGRMRETQYF. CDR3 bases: TGTGCCAGCAGCCCGGGACTAGCGGGGGGGCGTATGCGAGAGACCCAGTACTTC.

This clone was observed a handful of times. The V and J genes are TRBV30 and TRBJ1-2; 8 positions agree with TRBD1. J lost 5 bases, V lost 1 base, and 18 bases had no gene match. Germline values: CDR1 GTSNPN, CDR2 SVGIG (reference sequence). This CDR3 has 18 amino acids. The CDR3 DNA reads TGTGCCTGGAGTGATGTTGGCTCCACCGACAGGGGAAGATATGGCTACACCTTC. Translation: CAWSDVGSTDRGRYGYTF.

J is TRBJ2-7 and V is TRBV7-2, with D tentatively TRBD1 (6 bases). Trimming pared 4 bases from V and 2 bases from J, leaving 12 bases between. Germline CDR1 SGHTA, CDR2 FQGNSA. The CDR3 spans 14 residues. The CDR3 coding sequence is TGTGCCAGCAGCTGGCGGACAGAGGCCTACGAGCAGTACTTC. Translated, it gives CASSWRTEAYEQYF.

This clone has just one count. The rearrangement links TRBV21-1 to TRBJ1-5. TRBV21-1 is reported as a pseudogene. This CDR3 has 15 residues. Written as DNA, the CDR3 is TGTGCCAGCAGCCTAGGGGGGGCCCGAAATCAGCCCCAGCATTTT. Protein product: CASSLGGARNQPQHF.

Here the CDR3 reads CASSVGSSGVDNEQFF. DNA of the CDR3: TGTGCCAGCAGCGTAGGTAGTAGCGGGGTGGACAATGAGCAGTTCTTC. The chain combines TRBV9 with TRBJ2-1, with TRBD2 identical over 8 bases. V was clipped by 0 bases and J by 5 bases; unmatched bases: 7. This CDR3 has 16 residues. Germline CDR1 reads SGDLS; CDR2 reads YYNGEE. The full variable domain, in which reference TRBV9 and TRBJ2-1 provide the parts outside the CDR3, is DSGVTQTPKHLITATGQRVTLRCSPRSGDLSVYWYQQSLDQGLQFLIQYYNGEERAKGNILERFSAQQFPDLHSELNLSSLELGDSALYFCASSVGSSGVDNEQFFGPGTRLTVL.

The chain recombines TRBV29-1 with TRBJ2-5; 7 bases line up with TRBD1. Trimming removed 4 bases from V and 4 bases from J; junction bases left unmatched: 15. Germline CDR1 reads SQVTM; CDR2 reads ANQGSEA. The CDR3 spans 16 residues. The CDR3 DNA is TGCAGCGTTGCGGGCCCCTCTGACAGGGTGAGAGAGACCCAGTACTTC. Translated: CSVAGPSDRVRETQYF.

The CDR3 protein is CASSQDEGERTQPQHF. In nucleotides, the CDR3 is TGTGCCAGCAGCCAAGATGAGGGGGAGCGAACTCAGCCCCAGCATTTT. The chain is built from TRBV4-2 and TRBJ1-5, with D perhaps TRBD1 (6 bases). Per the germline V gene, CDR1 is LGHNA and CDR2 is YNFKEQ. CDR3 length: 16 residues. The V end was cut by 0 bases, the J end by 6 bases, with 15 bases between.

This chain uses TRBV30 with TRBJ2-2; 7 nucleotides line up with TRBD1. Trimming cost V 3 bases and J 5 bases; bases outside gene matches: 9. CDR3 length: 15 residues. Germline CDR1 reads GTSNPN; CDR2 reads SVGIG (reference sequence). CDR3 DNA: TGTGCCTGGAGGCTAACAGGGGTCTTAACCGGGGAGCTGTTTTTT. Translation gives CAWRLTGVLTGELFF.

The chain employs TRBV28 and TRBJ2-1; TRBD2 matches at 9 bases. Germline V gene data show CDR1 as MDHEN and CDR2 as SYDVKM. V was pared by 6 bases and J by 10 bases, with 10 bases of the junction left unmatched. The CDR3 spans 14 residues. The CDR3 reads CASRGSGGFREQFF. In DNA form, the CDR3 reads TGTGCCAGCAGGGGTAGCGGGGGTTTTCGAGAGCAGTTCTTC.

CDR3 protein: CAWRYSDRDRDGYTF. DNA of the CDR3: TGTGCCTGGAGGTACTCCGACCGGGACAGGGACGGCTACACCTTC. The V gene is TRBV30, the J gene TRBJ1-2, with 9 positions matching TRBD1. The germline V gene encodes CDR1 GTSNPN and CDR2 SVGIG (reference sequence). Trimming took 3 bases from V and 8 from J; bases not matched to a gene: 13. The CDR3 runs 15 residues.

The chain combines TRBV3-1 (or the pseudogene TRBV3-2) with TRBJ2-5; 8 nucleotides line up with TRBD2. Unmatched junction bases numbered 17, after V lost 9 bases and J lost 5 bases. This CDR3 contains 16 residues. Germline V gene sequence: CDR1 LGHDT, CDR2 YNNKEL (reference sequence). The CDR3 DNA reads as TGTGCCAGTTCGTCTCACGGGAGCGGGAGTCACGAGACCCAGTACTTC. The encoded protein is CASSSHGSGSHETQYF.

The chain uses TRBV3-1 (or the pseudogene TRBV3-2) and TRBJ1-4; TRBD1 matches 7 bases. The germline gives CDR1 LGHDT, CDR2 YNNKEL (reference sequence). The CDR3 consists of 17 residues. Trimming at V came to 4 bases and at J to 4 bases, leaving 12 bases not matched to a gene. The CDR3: CASSLLLPGQFNEKLFF. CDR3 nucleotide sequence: TGTGCCAGCAGCCTTTTACTTCCGGGACAGTTTAATGAAAAACTGTTTTTT.

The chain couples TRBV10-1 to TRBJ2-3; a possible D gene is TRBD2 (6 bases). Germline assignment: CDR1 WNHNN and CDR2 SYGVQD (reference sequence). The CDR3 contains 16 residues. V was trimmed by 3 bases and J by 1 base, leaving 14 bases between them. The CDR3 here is CASSEAASECTDTQYF. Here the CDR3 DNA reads TGCGCCAGCAGTGAAGCGGCTAGCGAATGCACAGATACGCAGTATTTT.

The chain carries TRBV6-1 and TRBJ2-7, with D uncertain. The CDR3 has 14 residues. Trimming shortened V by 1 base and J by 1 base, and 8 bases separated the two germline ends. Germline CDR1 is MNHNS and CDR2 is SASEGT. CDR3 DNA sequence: TGTGCCAGCAGTGAAGTGGCACAATCCTACGAGCAGTACTTC. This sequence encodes CASSEVAQSYEQYF.